The 5 T cell receptor beta chains presented below share a single source sample, sequenced in a study of blood T cell repertoires in COVID-19. Only in-frame clones appear in the TCRdb table, and some are missing; sequencing was by immunoSEQ multiplex PCR. The sample lists under 150,000 clones; about 87% were seen once. Material: peripheral blood. These receptors originate from a woman aged 50 to 60 with acute or convalescent COVID-19.

V usage is TRBV6-5 and J usage is TRBJ2-7; 7 bases fit TRBD1. The CDR3 has 13 residues. Trimming took 4 bases from V and 5 from J; bases not matched to a gene: 5. In germline, CDR1 is MNHEY, CDR2 SVGAGI. The CDR3 protein is CASSSKTGNEQYF. DNA for the CDR3: TGTGCCAGCAGTTCCAAGACAGGGAACGAGCAGTACTTC.

The chain joins TRBV23-1 to TRBJ2-7; the D gene is possibly TRBD1 (6 bases). TRBV23-1 is labeled an ORF, and its function is uncertain. V dropped 2 bases and J dropped 6 bases, with 14 bases sitting between them. The length of the CDR3 is 14 residues. This CDR3 reads CASSQGQGFREQYF. The CDR3 DNA reads TGCGCCAGCAGTCAAGGGCAGGGGTTTCGCGAGCAGTACTTC.

This sequence joins TRBV12-1 and TRBJ1-2; the table names TRBD1, a call not compared with the DNA. TRBV12-1 constitutes a pseudogene. The CDR3 runs 19 residues. CDR3 in amino acids: CASSVRQGPTKKANYGYTF. CDR3 sequence (DNA): TGTGCCAGCAGCGTTAGACAGGGACCGACGAAAAAGGCTAACTATGGCTACACCTTC.

The chain recombines TRBV24-1 with TRBJ2-2; 7 bases map to TRBD2. With V trimmed by 9 bases and J by 5 bases, 8 bases remained unmatched. The CDR3 runs to 14 residues. The germline V gene has CDR1 KGHDR and CDR2 SFDVKD. The CDR3 protein is CATSPLGGTGELFF. The CDR3 DNA reads as TGTGCCACCTCCCCCTTGGGAGGGACCGGGGAGCTGTTTTTT.

Here the CDR3 reads CASSHPQTGGRYEQYF. The CDR3 bases are TGCGCCAGCAGCCACCCTCAGACAGGGGGTCGCTACGAGCAGTACTTC. The rearrangement joins TRBV4-1 to TRBJ2-7; 9 nucleotides agree with TRBD1. Trimming removed 3 bases from V and 3 bases from J; junction bases left unmatched: 9. Germline V gene sequence: CDR1 MGHRA, CDR2 YSYEKL. The CDR3 contains 16 residues.